Included here is one T cell receptor (beta chain) sequence, with context. What it recognizes is unknown. Germline lookup yields CDR1 SGHRS and CDR2 YFSETQ. The CDR3 totals 15 residues. J was trimmed by 2 bases and V by 4 bases; bases with no gene match: 5. This sample was taken from a study of identifying expanded T cells in peripheral blood. Study-level points and caveats: Variance in clone template counts between approximately 2-week samples significantly increased with total template count across all healthy donors.

Sequencing used immunoSEQ multiplex PCR; TCRdb keeps in-frame clones, though not all of them. The sample gives about 86,000 clones, 70% to 90% of which show up once; 5.5% to 6% is in the top ten. No infections or other immune events were documented during collection. The V and J genes are TRBV5-1 and TRBJ1-5, with 8 bases aligning to TRBD1. The sequencing input was blood. The clonotype originates from a person aged 18-70 years in good health. The CDR3 nucleotides read TGCGCCAGCAGCGCCGGACAGGGACGCAATCAGCCCCAGCATTTT. Protein sequence: CASSAGQGRNQPQHF.